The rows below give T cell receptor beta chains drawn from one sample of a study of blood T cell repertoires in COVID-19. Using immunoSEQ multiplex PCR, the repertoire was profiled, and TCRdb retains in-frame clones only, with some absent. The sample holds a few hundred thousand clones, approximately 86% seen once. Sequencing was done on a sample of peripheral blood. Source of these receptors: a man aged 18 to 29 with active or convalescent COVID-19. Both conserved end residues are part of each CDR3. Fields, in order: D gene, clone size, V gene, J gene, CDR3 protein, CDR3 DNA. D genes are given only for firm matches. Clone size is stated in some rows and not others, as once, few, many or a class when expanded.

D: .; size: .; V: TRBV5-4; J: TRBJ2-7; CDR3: CASSQGGEGSYEQYF; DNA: TGTGCCAGCAGCCAAGGGGGGGAGGGGTCCTACGAGCAGTACTTC
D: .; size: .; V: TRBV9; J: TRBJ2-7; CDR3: CASSPTDRTNSYEQYF; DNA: TGTGCCAGCAGTCCTACAGACAGAACCAACTCCTACGAGCAGTACTTC
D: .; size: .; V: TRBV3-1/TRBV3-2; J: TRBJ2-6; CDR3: CASSLTYSPSGANVLTF; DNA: TGTGCCAGCAGCCTTACGTACAGCCCCTCTGGGGCCAACGTCCTGACTTTC
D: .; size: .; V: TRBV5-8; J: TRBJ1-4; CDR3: CASSLGLNGKLFF; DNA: TGTGCCAGCAGCTTGGGGTTAAACGGAAAACTGTTTTTT
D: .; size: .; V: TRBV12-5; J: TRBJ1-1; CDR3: CASGLELTPTEAFF; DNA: TGTGCTAGTGGTTTGGAGCTCACCCCCACTGAAGCTTTCTTT
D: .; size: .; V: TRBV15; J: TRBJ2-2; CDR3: CATSRDYRELFF; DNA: TGTGCCACCAGCAGAGACTATAGGGAGCTGTTTTTT
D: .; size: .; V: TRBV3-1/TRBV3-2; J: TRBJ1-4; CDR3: CASSNQDPWANEKLFF; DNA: TGTGCCAGCAGCAATCAGGATCCGTGGGCTAATGAAAAACTGTTTTTT
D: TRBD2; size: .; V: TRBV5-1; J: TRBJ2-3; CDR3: CASSLVGLAGGHEDTQYF; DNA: TGCGCCAGCAGCTTGGTTGGGCTAGCGGGGGGGCACGAAGATACGCAGTATTTT
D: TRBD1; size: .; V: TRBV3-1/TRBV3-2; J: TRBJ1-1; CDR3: CASSQYRGLHTEAFF; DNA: TGTGCCAGCAGCCAATACAGGGGGCTGCACACTGAAGCTTTCTTT
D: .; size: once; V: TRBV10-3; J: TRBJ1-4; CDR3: CAIPLREKLFF; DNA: TGTGCCATCCCACTGAGGGAAAAACTGTTTTTT
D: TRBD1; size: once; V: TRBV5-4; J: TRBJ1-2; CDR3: CASSLGQGANYGYTF; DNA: TGTGCCAGCAGCTTGGGGCAGGGGGCTAACTATGGCTACACCTTC
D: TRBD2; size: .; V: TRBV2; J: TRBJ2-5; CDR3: CASKALAGRETQYF; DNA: TGTGCCAGCAAGGCTCTAGCGGGGAGAGAGACCCAGTACTTC
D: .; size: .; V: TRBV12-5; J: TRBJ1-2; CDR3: CASGLVAVRDGYTF; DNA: TGTGCTAGTGGTTTGGTTGCGGTGCGGGATGGCTACACCTTC
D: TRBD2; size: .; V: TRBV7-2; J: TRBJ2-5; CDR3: CASGSGGAVQYF; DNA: TGTGCCAGCGGTAGCGGGGGGGCGGTCCAGTACTTC